This T cell receptor beta chain stems from a study of cytomegalovirus exposure and HLA in healthy donors. PCR involved 60 Vbeta and 13 Jbeta primers. Assay: immunoSEQ multiplex PCR; the TCRdb copy retains only in-frame clones and omits some. The table has approximately 170,000 clones, around 80% seen once; the top ten hold around 7%. Per germline, CDR1 MNHEY and CDR2 SMNVEV (reference sequence). There are 15 residues in the CDR3. V gave up 2 bases and J gave up 4 bases, with 14 bases separating them. Sequenced: PBMCs. This TCR came from a woman in her 40s in good health and CMV-seropositive. The chain has TRBV27 and TRBJ1-1; D might be TRBD1 (5 bases). DNA of the CDR3: TGTGCCAGCAGTTTAGTTAGGGGTGGTAGCACTGAAGCTTTCTTT. The encoded protein is CASSLVRGGSTEAFF.